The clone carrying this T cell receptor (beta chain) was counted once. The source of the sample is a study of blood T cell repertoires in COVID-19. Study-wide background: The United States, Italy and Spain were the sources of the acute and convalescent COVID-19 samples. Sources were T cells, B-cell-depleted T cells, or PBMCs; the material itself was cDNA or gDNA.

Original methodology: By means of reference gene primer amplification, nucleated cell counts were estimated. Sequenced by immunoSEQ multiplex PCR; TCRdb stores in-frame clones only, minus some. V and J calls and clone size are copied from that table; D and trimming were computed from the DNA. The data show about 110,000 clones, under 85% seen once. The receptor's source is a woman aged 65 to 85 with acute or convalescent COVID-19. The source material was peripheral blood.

CDR3 DNA: TGTGCCACCAGTGACCGCGGGGGAACTAGCGGAGGATCCTACTACAATGAGCAGTTCTTC. Its protein product is CATSDRGGTSGGSYYNEQFF. The rearrangement links TRBV24-1 to TRBJ2-1, with 8 bases lining up with TRBD2. This CDR3 spans 20 amino acids. The junction had 19 bases not matched to a gene; V was cut back by 4 bases and J by 3 bases. Germline lookup yields CDR1 KGHDR and CDR2 SFDVKD.